Given below is one T cell receptor beta chain in context. Its target is unknown. This entry belongs to a study of OX40 agonist ivuxolimab in advanced cancers. As for the study in general: Patients were dosed intravenously with ivuxolimab at 0.01 to 10 mg/kg every 2 weeks. Study results and limitations: Normalized T-cell clonal expansion was also low in some nonresponders.

Trimming took 4 bases from V and 1 from J, leaving 11 bases between them. Germline V CDR1 and CDR2: SGHNT, YYREEE (reference sequence). The CDR3 covers 14 residues. Method: immunoSEQ multiplex PCR; TCRdb's copy keeps in-frame clones and lacks some. The sample has some 96,000 clones, roughly 83% seen once. The TCR originated in an adult with an advanced solid tumor such as melanoma, head and neck, liver or kidney cancer. Specimen: CD4+ or CD8+ T cells sorted from blood, collected in a trial of the OX40 agonist ivuxolimab. V is TRBV5-4 and J is TRBJ1-1, with D maybe TRBD1 (5 bases). The CDR3 DNA reads TGTGCCAGCAGCGCGGGACCGACGAACACTGAAGCTTTCTTT. It yields the protein CASSAGPTNTEAFF.